Below, 7 T cell receptor beta chains from the same sample are listed, as sequenced in a study of cytotoxic CD8 clonotypes in ibrutinib-treated CLL. Assay used: immunoSEQ multiplex PCR; TCRdb lists only in-frame clones, some missing. The sample has 15,000 or so clones, 55% to 80% seen once; the top ten hold 25%. The material sequenced was PBMCs, taken after 12 months of ibrutinib treatment. The receptors come from a human donor with chronic lymphocytic leukemia.

V is TRBV10-2 and J is TRBJ2-5; 15 bases are shared with TRBD2. The germline V gene encodes CDR1 WSHSY and CDR2 SAAADI. This CDR3 contains 16 residues. J gave up 5 bases and V 3 bases, and 4 bases lay outside the gene matches. The CDR3 DNA is TGCGCCAGCAGTGATTCAGGGACTAGCGGGAGGGAGACCCAGTACTTC. This translates into CASSDSGTSGRETQYF.

V and J are TRBV7-9 and TRBJ2-4; tentative D call: TRBD2 (5 bases). The ends were cut back, 1 base at V and 1 base at J, with 11 bases in the middle. The CDR3 sequence is 16 residues long. The germline V gene encodes CDR1 SEHNR and CDR2 FQNEAQ (reference sequence). CDR3 sequence reads: CASSLVGRLAKNIQYF. DNA of the CDR3: TGTGCCAGCAGCTTAGTAGGGAGACTGGCCAAAAACATTCAGTACTTC. The complete variable domain, with remaining parts taken from reference TRBV7-9 and TRBJ2-4, reads DTGVSQNPRHKITKRGQNVTFRCDPISEHNRLYWYRQTLGQGPEFLTYFQNEAQLEKSRLLSDRFSAERPKGSFSTLEIQRTEQGDSAMYLCASSLVGRLAKNIQYFGAGTRLSVL.

About this clone: This CDR3 is also generated by other DNA sequences in the sample. This chain links TRBV14 with TRBJ2-7; D not resolved. CDR3 length equals 17 residues. V lost 0 bases and J 0 bases, leaving 15 bases between the germline ends. The germline CDR1 and CDR2 sequences are SGHDN and FVKESK. CDR3 region: CASSQDLSPGYSYEQYF. The CDR3 region has the DNA TGTGCCAGCAGCCAAGATCTTTCACCCGGGTACTCCTACGAGCAGTACTTC.

A few counts support this clone. The V and J genes are TRBV27 and TRBJ2-7; D perhaps matches TRBD1 (5 bases). The CDR3 is 13 residues long. V was pared by 4 bases and J by 5 bases, with 12 bases between. Germline CDR1 reads MNHEY; CDR2 reads SMNVEV (reference sequence). CDR3 amino acids: CASSSSQGNEQYF. The CDR3 DNA reads TGTGCCAGCAGTTCTTCCCAGGGAAACGAGCAGTACTTC.

This clone was detected only a few times. The chain has TRBV2 and TRBJ2-7, with D perhaps TRBD1 or TRBD2 (5 bases each). CDR1 SNHLY and CDR2 FYNNEI come from the germline V gene. The CDR3 has 14 amino acids. V was cut by 7 bases and J by 2 bases, with 15 bases left in between. This chain's CDR3 is CASKGTVITYEQYF. Here the CDR3 DNA reads TGTGCCAGCAAAGGGACCGTGATCACCTACGAGCAGTACTTC.

The chain employs TRBV5-1 and TRBJ2-7; D gene ambiguous. The germline CDR1 and CDR2 sequences are SGHRS and YFSETQ. The CDR3 runs to 14 residues. Trimming took 0 bases from V and 0 from J, leaving 7 bases between them. The CDR3 DNA reads TGCGCCAGCAGCTTGGCCAGTACCTCCTACGAGCAGTACTTC. This translates into CASSLASTSYEQYF.

This clone was counted a single time. The chain couples TRBV11-1 to TRBJ2-3, with 8 bases lining up with TRBD1. This CDR3 is built from 12 residues. CDR1 SGHAT and CDR2 FQDESV come from the germline V gene (reference sequence). V gave up 8 bases and J gave up 6 bases; unmatched junction bases: 4. The CDR3 DNA reads as TGTGCCAGCGGACAGGGAGATGATACGCAGTATTTT. Translation gives CASGQGDDTQYF.